This T cell receptor beta chain was profiled in a study of T-cell memory formation after mild COVID-19. Study-level background: The TCR clusters were mostly specific to one donor.

Study results and caveats: Several responding clones turned up in pre-infection memory, indicating that cross-reactive memory may have taken part. The main location of contracting CD4+ clones was CM and EM, and that of contracting CD8+ clones was EMRA.

UMIs and sample barcodes were carried by the TCR alpha and TCR beta cDNA libraries that 5'RACE produced using constant-segment primers. A single record per CDR3 protein comes from TCRdb applying MiXCR to the 5' RACE reads. Among about 88,000 distinct CDR3 sequences listed, around 27% were seen once. This clonotype has more than one count but fewer than ten. Its antigen is unidentified. There are 13 residues in the CDR3. CDR1 and CDR2 (germline): LNHDA, SQIVND (reference sequence). V lost 3 bases and J 4 bases, leaving 9 bases between the germline ends. Sequences were obtained from PBMCs or a T cell subset sorted from them (not recorded which). The sequence was collected from a man younger than 30 who had mild COVID-19 (a few samples of this study predate the infection). Cell type and time point are not known. This chain connects TRBV19 to TRBJ1-1; D is ambiguous. In DNA, the CDR3 is TGTGCCAGTAGTATCGGACGGTTCACTGAAGCTTTCTTT. It yields the protein CASSIGRFTEAFF.